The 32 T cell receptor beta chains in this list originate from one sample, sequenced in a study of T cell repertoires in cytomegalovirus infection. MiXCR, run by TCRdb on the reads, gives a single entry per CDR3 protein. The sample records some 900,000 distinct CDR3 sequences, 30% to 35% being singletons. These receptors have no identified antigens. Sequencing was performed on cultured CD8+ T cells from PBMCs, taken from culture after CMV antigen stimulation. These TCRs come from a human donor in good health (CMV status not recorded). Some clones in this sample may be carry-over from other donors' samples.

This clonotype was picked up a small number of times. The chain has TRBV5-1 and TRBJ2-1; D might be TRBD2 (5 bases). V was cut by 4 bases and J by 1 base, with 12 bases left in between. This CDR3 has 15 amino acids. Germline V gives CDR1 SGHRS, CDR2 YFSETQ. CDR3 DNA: TGCGCCAGCAGCCCTTACGAGCGGTCCTACAATGAGCAGTTCTTC. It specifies CASSPYERSYNEQFF.

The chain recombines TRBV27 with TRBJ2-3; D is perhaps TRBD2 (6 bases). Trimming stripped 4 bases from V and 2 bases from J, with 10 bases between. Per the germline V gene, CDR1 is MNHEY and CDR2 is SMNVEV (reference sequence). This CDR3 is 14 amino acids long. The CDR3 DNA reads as TGTGCCAGCAGTTATCGGGGGTACACAGATACGCAGTATTTT. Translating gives CASSYRGYTDTQYF.

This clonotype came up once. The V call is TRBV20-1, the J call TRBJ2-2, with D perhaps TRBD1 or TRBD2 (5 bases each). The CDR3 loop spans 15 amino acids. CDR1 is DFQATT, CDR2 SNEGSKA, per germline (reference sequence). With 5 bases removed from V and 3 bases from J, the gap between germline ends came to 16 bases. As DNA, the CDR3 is TGCAGTGCTTACTTTACCGGGACCTACACCGGGGAGCTGTTTTTT. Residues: CSAYFTGTYTGELFF.

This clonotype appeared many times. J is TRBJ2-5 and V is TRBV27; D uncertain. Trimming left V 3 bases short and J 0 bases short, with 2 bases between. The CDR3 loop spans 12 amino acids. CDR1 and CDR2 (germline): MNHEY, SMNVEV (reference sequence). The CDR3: CASSFYQETQYF. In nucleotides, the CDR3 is TGTGCCAGCAGTTTCTACCAAGAGACCCAGTACTTC.

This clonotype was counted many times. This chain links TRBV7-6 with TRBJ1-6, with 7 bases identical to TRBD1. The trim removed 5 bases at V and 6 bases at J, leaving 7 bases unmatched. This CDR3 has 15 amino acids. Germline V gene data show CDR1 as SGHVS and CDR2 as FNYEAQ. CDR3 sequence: CASSRTGDGNSPLHF. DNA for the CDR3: TGTGCCAGCAGCCGTACAGGGGATGGTAATTCACCCCTCCACTTT. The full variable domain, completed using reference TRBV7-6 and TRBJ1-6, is GAGVSQSPRYKVTKRGQDVALRCDPISGHVSLYWYRQALGQGPEFLTYFNYEAQQDKSGLPNDRFSAERPEGSISTLTIQRTEQRDSAMYRCASSRTGDGNSPLHFGNGTRLTVT.

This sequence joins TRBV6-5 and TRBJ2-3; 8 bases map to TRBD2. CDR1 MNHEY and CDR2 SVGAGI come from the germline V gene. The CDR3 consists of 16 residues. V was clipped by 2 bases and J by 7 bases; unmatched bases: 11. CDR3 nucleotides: TGTGCCAGCAGTTACGCCGTTGGTAGCGGGACCAATACGCAGTATTTT. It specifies CASSYAVGSGTNTQYF.

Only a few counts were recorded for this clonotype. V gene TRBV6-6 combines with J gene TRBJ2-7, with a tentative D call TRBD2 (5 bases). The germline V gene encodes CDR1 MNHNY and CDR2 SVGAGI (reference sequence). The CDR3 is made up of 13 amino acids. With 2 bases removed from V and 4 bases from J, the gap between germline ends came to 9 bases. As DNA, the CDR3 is TGTGCCAGCAGTTACCTAGCCCGGTACGAGCAGTACGTC. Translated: CASSYLARYEQYV.

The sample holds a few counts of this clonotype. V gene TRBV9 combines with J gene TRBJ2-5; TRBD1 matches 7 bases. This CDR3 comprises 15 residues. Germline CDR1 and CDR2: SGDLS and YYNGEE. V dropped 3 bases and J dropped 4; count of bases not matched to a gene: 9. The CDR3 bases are TGTGCCAGCAGCGGGGGACAGCACCAGCGAGAGACCCAGTACTTC. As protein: CASSGGQHQRETQYF.

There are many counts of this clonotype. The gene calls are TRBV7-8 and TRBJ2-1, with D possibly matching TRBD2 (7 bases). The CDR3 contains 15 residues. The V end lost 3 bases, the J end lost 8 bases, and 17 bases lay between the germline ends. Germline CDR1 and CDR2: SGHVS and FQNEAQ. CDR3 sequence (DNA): TGTGCCAGCAGCTTCCCCATAGGGGGGGCCGATGAGCAGTTCTTC. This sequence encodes CASSFPIGGADEQFF. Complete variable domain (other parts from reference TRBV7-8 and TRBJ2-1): GAGVSQSPRYKVAKRGQDVALRCDPISGHVSLFWYQQALGQGPEFLTYFQNEAQLDKSGLPSDRFFAERPEGSVSTLKIQRTQQEDSAVYLCASSFPIGGADEQFFGPGTRLTVL.

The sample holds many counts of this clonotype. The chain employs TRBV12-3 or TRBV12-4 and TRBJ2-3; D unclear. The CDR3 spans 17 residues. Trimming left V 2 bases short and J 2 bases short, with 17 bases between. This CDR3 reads CASSLFPLQRPTDTQYF. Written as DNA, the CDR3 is TGTGCCAGCAGTTTATTCCCACTGCAGAGACCCACAGATACGCAGTATTTT.

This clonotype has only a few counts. The CDR3 here is CASSYPGLDTEAFF. The CDR3 DNA is TGTGCCAGCAGTTACCCTGGACTAGACACTGAAGCTTTCTTT. V is TRBV6-2 or TRBV6-3 and J is TRBJ1-1; no firm D call. The CDR3 extends over 14 amino acids. Germline V gene sequence: CDR1 MNHEY, CDR2 SVGEGT. V lost 2 bases, J lost 3 bases, and 10 bases lay in between.

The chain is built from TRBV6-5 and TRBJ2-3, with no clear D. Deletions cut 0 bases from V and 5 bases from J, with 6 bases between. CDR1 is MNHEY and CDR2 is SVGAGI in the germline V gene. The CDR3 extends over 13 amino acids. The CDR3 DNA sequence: TGTGCCAGCAGTTACTCCCAACTAGATACGCAGTATTTT. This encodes CASSYSQLDTQYF.

CDR3: CASSVPLAGGLNTGELFF. CDR3 nucleotide sequence: TGTGCCAGCAGCGTACCCCTAGCGGGGGGCCTGAACACCGGGGAGCTGTTTTTT. The chain employs TRBV9 and TRBJ2-2; 11 bases align to TRBD2. Germline assignment: CDR1 SGDLS and CDR2 YYNGEE. The CDR3 contains 18 residues. With V trimmed by 1 base and J by 1 base, 6 bases remained unmatched.

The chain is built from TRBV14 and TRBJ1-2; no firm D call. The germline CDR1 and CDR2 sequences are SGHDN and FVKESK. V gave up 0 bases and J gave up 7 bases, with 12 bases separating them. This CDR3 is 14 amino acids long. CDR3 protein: CASSQDQGVSGYTF. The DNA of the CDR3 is TGTGCCAGCAGCCAAGACCAAGGCGTCTCTGGCTACACCTTC.

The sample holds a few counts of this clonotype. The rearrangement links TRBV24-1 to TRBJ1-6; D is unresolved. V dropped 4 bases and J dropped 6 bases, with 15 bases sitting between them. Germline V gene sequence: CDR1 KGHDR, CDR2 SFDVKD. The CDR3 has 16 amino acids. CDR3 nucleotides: TGTGCCACCAGTGACACAATCCATGGAGGTAATTCACCCCTCCACTTT. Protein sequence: CATSDTIHGGNSPLHF.

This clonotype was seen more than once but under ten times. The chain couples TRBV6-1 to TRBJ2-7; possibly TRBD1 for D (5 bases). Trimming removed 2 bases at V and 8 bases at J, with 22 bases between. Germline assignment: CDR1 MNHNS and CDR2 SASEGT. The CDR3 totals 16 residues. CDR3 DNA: TGTGCCAGCAGTGAACCCCATCAGGGCCCGCTTAGGAAGCAGTACGTC. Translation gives CASSEPHQGPLRKQYV.

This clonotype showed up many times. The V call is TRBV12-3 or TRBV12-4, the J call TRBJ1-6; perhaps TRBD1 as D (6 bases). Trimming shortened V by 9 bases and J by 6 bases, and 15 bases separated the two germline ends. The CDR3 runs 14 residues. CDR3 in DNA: TGTGCCAGTACACATAACAGGGCTAATTCACCCCTCCACTTT. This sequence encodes CASTHNRANSPLHF.

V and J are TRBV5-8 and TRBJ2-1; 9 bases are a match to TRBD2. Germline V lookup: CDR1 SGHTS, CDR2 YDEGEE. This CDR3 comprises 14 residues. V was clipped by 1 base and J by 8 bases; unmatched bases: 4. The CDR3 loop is CASSLFLAGDEQFF. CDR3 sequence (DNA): TGTGCCAGCAGCTTGTTTTTAGCGGGGGATGAGCAGTTCTTC.

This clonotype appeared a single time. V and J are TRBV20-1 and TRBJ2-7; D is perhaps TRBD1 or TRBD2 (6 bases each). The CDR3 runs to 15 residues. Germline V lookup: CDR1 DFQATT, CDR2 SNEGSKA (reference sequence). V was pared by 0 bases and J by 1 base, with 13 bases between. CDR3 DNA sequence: TGCAGTGCTAGAGATAGGGGGGACGGATCCTACGAGCAGTACGTC. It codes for CSARDRGDGSYEQYV.

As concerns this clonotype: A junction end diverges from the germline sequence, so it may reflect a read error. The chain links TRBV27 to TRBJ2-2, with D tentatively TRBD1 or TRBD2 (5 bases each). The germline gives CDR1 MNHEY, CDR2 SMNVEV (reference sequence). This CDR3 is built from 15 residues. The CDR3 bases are TGTGCCAGCAGTTTAAACAGGTTGAGGGCCGGGGAACTGTTTTTT. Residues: CASSLNRLRAGELFF.

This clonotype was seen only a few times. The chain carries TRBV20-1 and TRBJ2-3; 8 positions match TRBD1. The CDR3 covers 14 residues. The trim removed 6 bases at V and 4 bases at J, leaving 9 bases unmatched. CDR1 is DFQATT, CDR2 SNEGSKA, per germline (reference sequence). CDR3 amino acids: CSAVDRGAADTQYF. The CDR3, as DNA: TGCAGTGCCGTTGACAGGGGCGCGGCAGATACGCAGTATTTT.

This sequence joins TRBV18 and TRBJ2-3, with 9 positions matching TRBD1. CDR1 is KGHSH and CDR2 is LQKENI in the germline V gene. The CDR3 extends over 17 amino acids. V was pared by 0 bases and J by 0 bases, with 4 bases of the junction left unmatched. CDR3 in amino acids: CASSPPFGTGSTDTQYF. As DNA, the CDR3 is TGTGCCAGCTCACCACCTTTTGGGACAGGGAGCACAGATACGCAGTATTTT.

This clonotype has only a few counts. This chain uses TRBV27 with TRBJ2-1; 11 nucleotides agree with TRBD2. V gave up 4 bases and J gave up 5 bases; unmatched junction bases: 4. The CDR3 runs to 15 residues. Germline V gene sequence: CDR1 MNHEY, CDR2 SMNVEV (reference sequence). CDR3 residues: CASSSLAGADNEQFF. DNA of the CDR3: TGTGCCAGCAGTTCACTAGCGGGGGCGGACAATGAGCAGTTCTTC.

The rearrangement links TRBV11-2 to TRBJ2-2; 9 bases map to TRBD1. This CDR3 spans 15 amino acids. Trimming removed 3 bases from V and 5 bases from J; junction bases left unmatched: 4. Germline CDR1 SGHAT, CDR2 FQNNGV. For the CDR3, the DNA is TGTGCCAGCAGCTTCTACAGGGGGCGAACCGGGGAGCTGTTTTTT. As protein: CASSFYRGRTGELFF.

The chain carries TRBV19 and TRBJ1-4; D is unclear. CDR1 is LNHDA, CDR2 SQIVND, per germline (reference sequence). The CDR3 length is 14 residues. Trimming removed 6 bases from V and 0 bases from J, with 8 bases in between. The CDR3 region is CASSGPTTNEKLFF. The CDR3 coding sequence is TGTGCCAGTAGCGGACCTACAACTAATGAAAAACTGTTTTTT. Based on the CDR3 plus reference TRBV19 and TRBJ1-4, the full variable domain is DGGITQSPKYLFRKEGQNVTLSCEQNLNHDAMYWYRQDPGQGLRLIYYSQIVNDFQKGDIAEGYSVSREKKESFPLTVTSAQKNPTAFYLCASSGPTTNEKLFFGSGTQLSVL.

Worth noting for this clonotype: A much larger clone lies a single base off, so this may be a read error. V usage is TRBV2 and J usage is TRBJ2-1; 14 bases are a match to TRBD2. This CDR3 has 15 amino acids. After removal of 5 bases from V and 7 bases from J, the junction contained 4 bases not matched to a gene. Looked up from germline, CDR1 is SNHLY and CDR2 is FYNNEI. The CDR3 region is CASSRTSGGMNEQFF. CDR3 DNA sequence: TGTGCCAGCAGTCGGACTAGCGGGGGGATGAATGAGCAGTTCTTC.

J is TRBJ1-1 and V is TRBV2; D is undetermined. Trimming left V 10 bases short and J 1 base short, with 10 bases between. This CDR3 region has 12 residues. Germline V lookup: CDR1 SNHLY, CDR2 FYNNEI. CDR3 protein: CAILRENTEAFF. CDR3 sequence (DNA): TGTGCCATCCTCCGGGAGAACACTGAAGCTTTCTTT.

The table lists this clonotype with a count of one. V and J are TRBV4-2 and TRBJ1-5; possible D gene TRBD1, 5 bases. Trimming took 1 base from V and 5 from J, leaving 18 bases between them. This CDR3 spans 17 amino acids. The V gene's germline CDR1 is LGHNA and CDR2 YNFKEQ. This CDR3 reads CASSQVEEGLGDQPQHF. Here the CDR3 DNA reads TGTGCCAGCAGCCAAGTAGAAGAGGGACTCGGGGATCAGCCCCAGCATTTT.

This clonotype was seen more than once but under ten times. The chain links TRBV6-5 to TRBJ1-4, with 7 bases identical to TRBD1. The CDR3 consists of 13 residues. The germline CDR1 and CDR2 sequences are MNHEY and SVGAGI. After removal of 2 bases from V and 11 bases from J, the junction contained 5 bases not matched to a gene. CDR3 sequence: CASSYVQGGKLFF. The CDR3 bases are TGTGCCAGCAGTTACGTCCAGGGGGGGAAACTGTTTTTT.

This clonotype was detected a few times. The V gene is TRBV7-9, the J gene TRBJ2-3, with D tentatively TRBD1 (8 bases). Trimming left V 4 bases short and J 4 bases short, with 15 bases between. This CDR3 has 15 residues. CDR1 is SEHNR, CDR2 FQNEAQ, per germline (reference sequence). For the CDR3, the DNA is TGTGCCAGCAGCTGGGAGGGGACAGGACCAGATACGCAGTATTTT. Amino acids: CASSWEGTGPDTQYF. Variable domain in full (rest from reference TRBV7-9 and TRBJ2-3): DTGVSQNPRHKITKRGQNVTFRCDPISEHNRLYWYRQTLGQGPEFLTYFQNEAQLEKSRLLSDRFSAERPKGSFSTLEIQRTEQGDSAMYLCASSWEGTGPDTQYFGPGTRLTVL.

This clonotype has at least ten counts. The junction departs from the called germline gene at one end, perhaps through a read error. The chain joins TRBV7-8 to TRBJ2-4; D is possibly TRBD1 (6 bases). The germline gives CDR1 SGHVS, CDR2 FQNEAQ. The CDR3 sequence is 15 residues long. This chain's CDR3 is CASSLAGAAKNIQYF. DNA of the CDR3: TGTGCCAGCAGCCTAGCAGGGGCGGCCAAAAACATTCAGTACTTC.

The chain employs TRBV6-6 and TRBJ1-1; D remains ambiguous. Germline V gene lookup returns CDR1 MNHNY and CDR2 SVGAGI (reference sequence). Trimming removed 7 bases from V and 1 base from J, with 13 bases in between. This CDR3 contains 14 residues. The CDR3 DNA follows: TGTGCCAGCATACTCTGGTTGGGGAACACTGAAGCTTTCTTT. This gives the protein CASILWLGNTEAFF.